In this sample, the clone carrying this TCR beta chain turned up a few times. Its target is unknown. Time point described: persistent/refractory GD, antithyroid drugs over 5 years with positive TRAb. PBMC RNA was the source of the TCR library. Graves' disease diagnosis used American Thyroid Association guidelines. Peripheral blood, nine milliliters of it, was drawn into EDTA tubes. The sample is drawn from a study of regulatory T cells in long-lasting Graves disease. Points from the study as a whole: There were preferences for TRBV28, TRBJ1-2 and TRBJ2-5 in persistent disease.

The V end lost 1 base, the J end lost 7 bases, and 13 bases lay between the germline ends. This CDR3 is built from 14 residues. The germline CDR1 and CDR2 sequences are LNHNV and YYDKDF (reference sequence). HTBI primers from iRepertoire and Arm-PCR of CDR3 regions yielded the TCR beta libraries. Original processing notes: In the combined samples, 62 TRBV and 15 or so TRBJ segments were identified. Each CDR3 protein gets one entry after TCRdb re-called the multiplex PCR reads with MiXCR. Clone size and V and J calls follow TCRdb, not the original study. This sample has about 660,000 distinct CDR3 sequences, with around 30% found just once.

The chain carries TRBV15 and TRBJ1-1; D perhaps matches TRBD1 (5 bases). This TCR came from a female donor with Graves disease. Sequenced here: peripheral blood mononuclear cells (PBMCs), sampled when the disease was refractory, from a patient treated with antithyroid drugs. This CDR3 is CATSRVPRQGEAFF. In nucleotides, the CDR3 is TGTGCCACCAGCAGAGTCCCCCGTCAGGGTGAAGCTTTCTTT.